A selection of T cell receptor beta chains follows, all from one sample in a study of CD8+ T cells in alopecia areata. Repertoires were generated with immunoSEQ multiplex PCR, while TCRdb's copy carries only in-frame clones and drops some. The sample contains some 200,000 clones, 50% to 60% of which appear only once. This material consisted of CD4+ T cells sorted from blood, taken at week 4, from a patient treated with tofacitinib. The receptors originated from a human donor with alopecia areata. Each CDR3 is given with its conserved first and last residue. A D gene is named only where the DNA matches it firmly. Clone size is shown for a subset of rows, as once, few, many or a class of expanded clone.

>TRBJ2-3|once|.|TRBV29-1
CSVVTGREGGDTQYF
TGCAGCGTTGTTACAGGGAGGGAGGGCGGAGATACGCAGTATTTT
>TRBJ1-4|.|.|TRBV2
CASSGRSNEKLFF
TGTGCCAGCAGTGGTAGGAGCAACGAAAAACTGTTTTTT
>TRBJ2-1|.|TRBD2|TRBV5-1
CASSAGTTSSYNEQFF
TGCGCCAGCAGCGCAGGGACTACCTCATCCTACAATGAGCAGTTCTTC
>TRBJ2-5|.|.|TRBV29-1
CSVEGLGAPTETQYF
TGCAGCGTTGAAGGTCTGGGGGCCCCAACGGAGACCCAGTACTTC
>TRBJ2-5|once|TRBD2|TRBV30
CAWRVAGGQETQYF
TGTGCCTGGAGAGTAGCGGGGGGTCAAGAGACCCAGTACTTC
>TRBJ2-1|.|TRBD2|TRBV27
CASSPPRTSGGRSSYNEQFF
TGTGCCAGCAGTCCTCCTCGGACTAGCGGGGGGCGCAGCTCCTACAATGAGCAGTTCTTC
>TRBJ1-2|once|TRBD1|TRBV7-2
CASSFGQGDTF
TGTGCCAGCAGTTTCGGACAGGGGGACACCTTC
>TRBJ2-1|few|TRBD2|TRBV5-1
CASSFRTSETSGNEQFF
TGCGCCAGCAGCTTCAGGACTAGCGAGACCTCTGGGAATGAGCAGTTCTTC
>TRBJ2-5|.|TRBD1|TRBV28
CASSSYPTGAGETQYF
TGTGCCAGCAGTTCCTACCCGACAGGGGCCGGGGAGACCCAGTACTTC
>TRBJ2-4|.|.|TRBV20-1
CSVYGARGYF
TGCAGTGTATATGGGGCAAGGGGTTACTTC
>TRBJ1-5|.|TRBD1|TRBV23-1
CATYPGQGWQEPQHF
TGCGCCACCTATCCGGGACAGGGGTGGCAGGAGCCCCAGCATTTT
>TRBJ1-2|.|.|TRBV30
CAWAKGRRNYGYTF
TGTGCCTGGGCTAAGGGGAGGCGGAACTATGGCTACACCTTC
>TRBJ2-6|.|TRBD1|TRBV12-5
CASGLRQGVSGANVLTF
TGTGCTAGTGGTTTGCGCCAGGGGGTCTCTGGGGCCAACGTCCTGACTTTC
>TRBJ2-7|.|.|TRBV7-9
CASTGGTEQYF
TGTGCCAGCACCGGAGGGACCGAGCAGTACTTC
>TRBJ1-5|.|TRBD1|TRBV18
CASSPGTGGGNQPQHF
TGTGCCAGCTCACCAGGAACAGGGGGGGGCAATCAGCCCCAGCATTTT
>TRBJ1-5|.|.|TRBV10-3
CAISEVPLGNQPQHF
TGTGCCATCAGTGAGGTGCCCCTCGGCAATCAGCCCCAGCATTTT
>TRBJ2-7|few|TRBD1|TRBV7-2
CASSLSGGAYEQYF
TGTGCCAGCAGCTTATCAGGGGGCGCCTACGAGCAGTACTTC
>TRBJ1-2|.|.|TRBV23-1
CASSQSLGAVNYGYTF
TGCGCCAGCAGTCAATCCCTCGGAGCAGTTAACTATGGCTACACCTTC
>TRBJ1-3|.|.|TRBV30
CAWKGSSGNTIYF
TGTGCCTGGAAGGGAAGCTCTGGAAACACCATATATTTT
>TRBJ2-1|.|.|TRBV29-1
CSVVVTGINEQFF
TGCAGCGTTGTTGTTACAGGGATAAATGAGCAGTTCTTC
>TRBJ2-5|.|TRBD2|TRBV10-3
CAISGLAGGQETQYF
TGTGCCATCAGTGGACTAGCGGGGGGTCAAGAGACCCAGTACTTC
>TRBJ1-2|.|.|TRBV5-1
CASSPGRGDYGYTF
TGCGCCAGCAGCCCGGGGCGGGGAGACTATGGCTACACCTTC
>TRBJ2-1|few|TRBD2|TRBV23-1
CASRTKRGPYNEQFF
TGCGCCAGCAGGACGAAGCGGGGCCCATACAATGAGCAGTTCTTC
>TRBJ2-5|few|TRBD1|TRBV29-1
CSVVGDRGHQETQYF
TGCAGCGTTGTGGGGGACAGGGGTCACCAAGAGACCCAGTACTTC